The rows below give T cell receptor beta chains drawn from one sample of a study of blood T cell repertoires in COVID-19. Sequencing used immunoSEQ multiplex PCR; TCRdb keeps in-frame clones, though not all of them. Of about 210,000 clones in the sample, over 75% were seen once. Sequenced sample: peripheral blood. The receptors stem from a woman in her sixties or seventies with COVID-19, enrolled during active disease. CDR3s include the opening cysteine and the closing phenylalanine or tryptophan. Some rows have no size entry. The others give once, few or many, or a class for an expanded clone.

V	J	size	CDR3
TRBV6-6	TRBJ1-1	.	CASSDWTAGTEAFF
TRBV9	TRBJ1-2	.	CASSRSRDLDGYTF
TRBV12-3/TRBV12-4	TRBJ2-7	.	CASSTGQGYEQYF
TRBV29-1	TRBJ1-1	.	CSVDSGQKTEAFF
TRBV11-2	TRBJ2-7	.	CASSDPGFYEQYF
TRBV5-8	TRBJ2-7	.	CASSRPWDSQATYEQYF
TRBV6-2/TRBV6-3	TRBJ1-1	.	CASSYSTGGLSF
TRBV6-2/TRBV6-3	TRBJ1-3	.	CASSRPPGATSGNTIYF
TRBV4-1	TRBJ1-2	.	CASSRASGQAYGYTF
TRBV5-4	TRBJ2-1	.	CASSLGQGAWNEQFF
TRBV23-1	TRBJ2-3	.	CASSRMGFPDTQYF
TRBV5-8	TRBJ2-7	.	CASSSGQSRSSYEQYF
TRBV7-9	TRBJ2-1	.	CASSLDGIPYNEQFF
TRBV7-8	TRBJ1-5	.	CASSRGISTGVNQPQHF
TRBV18	TRBJ2-7	.	CASSQGRQGGSYEQYF
TRBV19	TRBJ1-3	.	CASSTNRAGNTIYF
TRBV29-1	TRBJ2-5	.	CSVEGAGFVETQYF
TRBV19	TRBJ1-1	.	CASSTPDRGRRTEAFF
TRBV7-9	TRBJ2-5	once	CASSTRQGGGETQYF
TRBV7-9	TRBJ2-7	.	CASSAWGQGRYEQYF
TRBV6-5	TRBJ1-2	.	CASSYTGGRTNYGYTF
TRBV7-9	TRBJ2-6	.	CASSLARGALSNGANVLTF
TRBV28	TRBJ2-3	.	CASCGGAPDTQYF
TRBV9	TRBJ1-3	.	CASSTTGQGTGNTIYF
TRBV19	TRBJ1-1	.	CASSPGHRKQGESTEAFF
TRBV6-1	TRBJ1-2	.	CASSEAPWTEGYTF
TRBV9	TRBJ1-1	.	CASSVVGTGKEAFF
TRBV19	TRBJ1-4	.	CASSIGTTGGEKLFF
TRBV11-3	TRBJ2-7	once	CASQGRGDREFGEQYF
TRBV19	TRBJ1-5	.	CASSIRGQGQPQHF
TRBV4-3	TRBJ2-7	.	CASSQVFSSYEQYF
TRBV2	TRBJ1-5	few	CASSVGQGHQPQHF
TRBV6-5	TRBJ1-3	.	CASRGTGKGNTIYF
TRBV18	TRBJ1-5	.	CASSPTQVNQPQHF
TRBV6-5	TRBJ2-3	.	CASSNRDREVGTQYF
TRBV19	TRBJ2-3	.	CASSIKGSTDTQYF
TRBV14	TRBJ2-2	.	CASSQVGAQNTGELFF
TRBV6-5	TRBJ1-1	.	CASSPGQGNTEAFF
TRBV7-3	TRBJ2-1	.	CASSLRGGAVNNEQFF
TRBV6-1	TRBJ1-2	.	CASSDSGTGAINYGYTF
TRBV18	TRBJ1-4	.	CASSPRTGGSATNEKLFF
TRBV18	TRBJ2-7	.	CASSTGGRRQSYEQYF
TRBV2	TRBJ2-3	.	CASLVSGGVADTQYF
TRBV11-3	TRBJ1-2	.	CASSLGQGYGYTF
TRBV19	TRBJ1-5	.	CASSIDRGRQPQHF
TRBV6-5	TRBJ2-7	few	CASSYGVGEQYF
TRBV2	TRBJ2-6	once	CASAYRTGANVLTF
TRBV5-4	TRBJ1-1	.	CASSLYRDGQAFF
TRBV19	TRBJ1-5	.	CASSIGQAPNQPQHF
TRBV4-1	TRBJ2-4	.	CASSQDPPELIAKNIQYF
TRBV12-3/TRBV12-4	TRBJ1-2	.	CASTIGGSYGYTF
TRBV4-1	TRBJ1-2	.	CASSPLAGTWGVYGYTF
TRBV5-6	TRBJ1-2	.	CASSLDLSAGYGYTF
TRBV4-3	TRBJ1-2	once	CASSQAGIANYGYTF
TRBV24-1	TRBJ2-5	.	CATSDQGMYQETQYF